One T cell receptor (beta chain) is described in this entry. These data are taken from a study of T cell responses to AZD1222 COVID-19 vaccine. The germline V gene encodes CDR1 LNHDA and CDR2 SQIVND (reference sequence). The CDR3 length is 16 residues. The V gene end was trimmed by 3 bases and the J gene end by 4 bases; junction bases not matched to a gene: 8. Profiling relied on immunoSEQ multiplex PCR, and the TCRdb table lists in-frame clones only, not all of them. This table holds some 80,000 clones, around 90% found once. The TCR originated in an adult in good health. Sequencing was performed on peripheral blood, taken on day 0 of MenACWY control vaccination. V usage is TRBV19 and J usage is TRBJ2-1, with TRBD2 identical over 8 bases. CDR3 DNA: TGTGCCAGTAGTATCCTTCGCGGGGGGCGATACAATGAGCAGTTCTTC. Its translation: CASSILRGGRYNEQFF. The entire variable domain, with the rest obtained from reference TRBV19 and TRBJ2-1, is as follows: DGGITQSPKYLFRKEGQNVTLSCEQNLNHDAMYWYRQDPGQGLRLIYYSQIVNDFQKGDIAEGYSVSREKKESFPLTVTSAQKNPTAFYLCASSILRGGRYNEQFFGPGTRLTVL.